This TCR beta chain appears in the sequencing data of a study of T-cell memory formation after mild COVID-19. There are 14 residues in the CDR3. The V end lost 8 bases, the J end lost 2 bases, and 14 bases lay between the germline ends. The germline V gene has CDR1 MNHEY and CDR2 SVGEGT. This clonotype was picked up a small number of times. The 5'RACE method, run with constant-segment primers, produced TCR alpha and TCR beta cDNA libraries (carrying sample barcodes and UMIs). TCRdb processed the 5' RACE reads anew with MiXCR; each CDR3 protein has one entry. The data contain around 310,000 distinct CDR3 sequences, around 20% of them singletons.

The V and J genes are TRBV6-2 or TRBV6-3 and TRBJ2-3, with D possibly being TRBD2 (6 bases). The sequencing input was PBMCs or a T cell subset sorted from them (not recorded which). The origin of this receptor is a man younger than 30 who had mild COVID-19 (a few samples of this study predate the infection). Cell type and time point are not known. CDR3 amino acids: CASQWREATDTQYF. The CDR3 DNA reads TGTGCCAGCCAGTGGAGGGAGGCCACAGATACGCAGTATTTT.